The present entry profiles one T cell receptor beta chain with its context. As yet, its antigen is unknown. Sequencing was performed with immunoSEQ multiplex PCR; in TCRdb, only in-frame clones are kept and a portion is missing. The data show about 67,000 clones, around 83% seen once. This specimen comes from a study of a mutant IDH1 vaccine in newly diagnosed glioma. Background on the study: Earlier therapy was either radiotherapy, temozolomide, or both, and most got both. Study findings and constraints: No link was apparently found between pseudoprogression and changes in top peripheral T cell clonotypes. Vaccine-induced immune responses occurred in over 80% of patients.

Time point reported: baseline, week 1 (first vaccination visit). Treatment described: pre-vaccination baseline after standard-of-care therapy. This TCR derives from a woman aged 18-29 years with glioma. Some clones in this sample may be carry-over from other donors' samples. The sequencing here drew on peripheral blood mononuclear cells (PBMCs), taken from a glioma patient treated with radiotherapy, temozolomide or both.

The CDR3 loop is CASSPLGQAYEQYF. Here the CDR3 DNA reads TGCGCCAGCAGTCCCCTCGGACAGGCCTACGAGCAGTACTTC. V gene TRBV4-1 combines with J gene TRBJ2-7; 7 bases fit TRBD1. The CDR3 loop spans 14 amino acids. Germline V gene sequence: CDR1 MGHRA, CDR2 YSYEKL. The V segment lost 6 bases and the J segment 2 bases; nucleotides outside the gene matches: 7.